This T cell receptor (beta chain) is drawn from a study of graft-versus-host responses after intestinal transplantation. With regard to this clone: Antigen unknown.

Germline assignment: CDR1 MNHEY and CDR2 SMNVEV (reference sequence). CDR3 size: 15 residues. V lost 5 bases to trimming and J lost 0 bases; unmatched junction nucleotides: 4. This table comes from immunoSEQ multiplex PCR, and its TCRdb copy is limited to in-frame clones, with some not included. The sample comprises tens of thousands of clones, about 93% of which are singletons, and around 0.49% rests with the top ten. The sample in question was unstimulated CD8+ T cells sorted from spleen or lymph node cells, obtained before intestinal transplant. The TCR sequence derives from a human donor who received an intestinal transplant. The J gene is TRBJ2-7, the V gene TRBV27; TRBD1 matches at 10 bases. The CDR3 sequence: CASSPRTGGSYEQYF. The CDR3 bases are TGTGCCAGCAGTCCACGGACAGGGGGCTCCTACGAGCAGTACTTC.